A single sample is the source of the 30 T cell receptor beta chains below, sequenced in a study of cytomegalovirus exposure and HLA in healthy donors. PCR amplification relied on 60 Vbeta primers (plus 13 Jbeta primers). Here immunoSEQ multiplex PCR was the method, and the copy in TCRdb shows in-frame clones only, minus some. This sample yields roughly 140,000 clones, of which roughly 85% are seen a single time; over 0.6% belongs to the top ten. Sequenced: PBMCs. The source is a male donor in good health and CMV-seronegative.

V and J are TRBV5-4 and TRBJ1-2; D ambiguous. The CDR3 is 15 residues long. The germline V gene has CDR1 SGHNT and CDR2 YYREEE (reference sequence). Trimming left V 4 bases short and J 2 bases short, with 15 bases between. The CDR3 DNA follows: TGTGCCAGCAGCCCCGACGGTAGCGGGAACTATGGCTACACCTTC. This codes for CASSPDGSGNYGYTF.

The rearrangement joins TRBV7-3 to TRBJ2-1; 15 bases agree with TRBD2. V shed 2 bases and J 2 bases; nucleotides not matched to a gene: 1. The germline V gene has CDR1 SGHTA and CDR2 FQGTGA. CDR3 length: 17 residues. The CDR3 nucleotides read TGTGCCAGCAGCTTAGGGACTAGCGGGGGGCCCTACAATGAGCAGTTCTTC. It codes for CASSLGTSGGPYNEQFF.

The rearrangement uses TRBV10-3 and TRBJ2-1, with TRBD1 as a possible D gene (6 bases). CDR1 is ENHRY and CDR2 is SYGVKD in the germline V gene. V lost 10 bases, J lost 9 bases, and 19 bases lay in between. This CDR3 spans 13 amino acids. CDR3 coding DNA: TGTGCCACCCAGGGGTCGGATCGGAGTGAGCAGTTCTTC. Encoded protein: CATQGSDRSEQFF.

The CDR3 DNA sequence: TGTGCCAGCAGCCCAGCCGGGACAGAAAACATTCAGTACTTC. Amino acid sequence: CASSPAGTENIQYF. The rearrangement uses TRBV5-4 and TRBJ2-4; 7 positions match TRBD1. Germline CDR1 SGHNT, CDR2 YYREEE (reference sequence). The junction had 6 bases not matched to a gene; V was cut back by 4 bases and J by 5 bases. The CDR3 is 14 residues long.

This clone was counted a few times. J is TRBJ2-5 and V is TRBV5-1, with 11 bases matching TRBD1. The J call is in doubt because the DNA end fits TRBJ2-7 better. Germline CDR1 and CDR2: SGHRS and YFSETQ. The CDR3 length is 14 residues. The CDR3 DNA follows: TGCGCCAGCAGCTCCGGGACAGGGGGCTACGAGCAGTACTTC. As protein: CASSSGTGGYEQYF.

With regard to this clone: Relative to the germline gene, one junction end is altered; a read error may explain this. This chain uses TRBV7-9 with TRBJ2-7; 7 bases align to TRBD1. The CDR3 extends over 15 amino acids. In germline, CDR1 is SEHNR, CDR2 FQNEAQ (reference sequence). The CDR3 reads CSSSAPGQPPYEQYF. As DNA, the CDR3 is TGTTCCAGCAGCGCCCCGGGACAGCCACCCTACGAGCAGTACTTC.

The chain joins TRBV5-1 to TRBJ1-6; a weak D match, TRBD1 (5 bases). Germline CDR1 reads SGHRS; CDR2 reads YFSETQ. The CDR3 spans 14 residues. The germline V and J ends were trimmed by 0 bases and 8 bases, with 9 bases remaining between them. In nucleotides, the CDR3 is TGCGCCAGCAGCTTGGGGGTAGGGGATTCACCCCTCCACTTT. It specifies CASSLGVGDSPLHF.

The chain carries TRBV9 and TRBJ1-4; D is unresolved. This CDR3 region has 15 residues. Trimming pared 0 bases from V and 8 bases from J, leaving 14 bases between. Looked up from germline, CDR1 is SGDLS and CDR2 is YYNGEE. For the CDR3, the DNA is TGTGCCAGCAGCGTAGGATGGGGAGGGAGCGAAAAACTGTTTTTT. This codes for CASSVGWGGSEKLFF. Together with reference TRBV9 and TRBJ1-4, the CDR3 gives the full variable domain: DSGVTQTPKHLITATGQRVTLRCSPRSGDLSVYWYQQSLDQGLQFLIQYYNGEERAKGNILERFSAQQFPDLHSELNLSSLELGDSALYFCASSVGWGGSEKLFFGSGTQLSVL.

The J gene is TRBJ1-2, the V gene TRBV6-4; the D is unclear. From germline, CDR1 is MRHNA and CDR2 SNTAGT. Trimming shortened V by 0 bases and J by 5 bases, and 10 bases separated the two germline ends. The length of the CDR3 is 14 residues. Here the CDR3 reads CASSDSTPGYGYTF. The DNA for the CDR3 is TGTGCCAGCAGTGACTCGACTCCTGGGTATGGCTACACCTTC.

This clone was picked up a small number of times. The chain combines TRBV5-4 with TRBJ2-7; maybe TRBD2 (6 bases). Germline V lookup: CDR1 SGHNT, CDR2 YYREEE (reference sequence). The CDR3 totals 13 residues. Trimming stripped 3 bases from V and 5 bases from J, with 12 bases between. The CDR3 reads CASSSRRGNEQYF. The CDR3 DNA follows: TGTGCCAGCAGCTCCCGGAGGGGTAACGAGCAGTACTTC. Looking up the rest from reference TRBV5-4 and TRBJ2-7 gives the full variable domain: ETGVTQSPTHLIKTRGQQVTLRCSSQSGHNTVSWYQQALGQGPQFIFQYYREEENGRGNFPPRFSGLQFPNYSSELNVNALELDDSALYLCASSSRRGNEQYFGPGTRLTVT.

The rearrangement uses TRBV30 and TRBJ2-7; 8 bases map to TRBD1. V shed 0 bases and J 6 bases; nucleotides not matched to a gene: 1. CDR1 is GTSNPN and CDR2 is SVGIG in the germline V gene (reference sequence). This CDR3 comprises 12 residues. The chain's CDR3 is CAWSVDRAEQYF. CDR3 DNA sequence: TGTGCCTGGAGTGTGGACAGGGCCGAGCAGTACTTC.

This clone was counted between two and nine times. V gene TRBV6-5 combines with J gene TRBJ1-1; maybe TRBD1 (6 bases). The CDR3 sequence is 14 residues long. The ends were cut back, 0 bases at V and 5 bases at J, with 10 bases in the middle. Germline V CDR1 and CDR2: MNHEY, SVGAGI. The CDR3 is CASSYSEQGTEAFF. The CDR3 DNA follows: TGTGCCAGCAGTTACTCAGAACAGGGAACTGAAGCTTTCTTT.

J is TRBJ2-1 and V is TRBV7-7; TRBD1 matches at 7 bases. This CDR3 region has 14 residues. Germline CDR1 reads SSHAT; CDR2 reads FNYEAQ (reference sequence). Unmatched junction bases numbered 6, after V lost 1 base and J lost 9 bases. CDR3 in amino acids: CASSLDRQGSEQFF. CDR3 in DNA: TGTGCCAGCAGCTTAGACCGACAGGGAAGTGAGCAGTTCTTC. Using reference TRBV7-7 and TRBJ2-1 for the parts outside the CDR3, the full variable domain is GAGVSQSPRYKVTKRGQDVTLRCDPISSHATLYWYQQALGQGPEFLTYFNYEAQPDKSGLPSDRFSAERPEGSISTLTIQRTEQRDSAMYRCASSLDRQGSEQFFGPGTRLTVL.

The CDR3 sequence is CASSLHRDRAFYEQYF. DNA for the CDR3: TGTGCCAGCAGTTTACACCGGGACAGGGCTTTCTACGAGCAGTACTTC. This sequence joins TRBV27 and TRBJ2-7, with 9 nucleotides matching TRBD1. Germline trimming cut 2 bases from V and 3 bases from J; bases unmatched to any gene: 8. The CDR3 covers 16 residues. Germline V gene lookup returns CDR1 MNHEY and CDR2 SMNVEV (reference sequence).

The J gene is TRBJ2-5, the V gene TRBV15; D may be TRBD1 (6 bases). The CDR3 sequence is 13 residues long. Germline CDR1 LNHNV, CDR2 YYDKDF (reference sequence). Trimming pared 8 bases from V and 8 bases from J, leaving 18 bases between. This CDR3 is CATSRAVTGTQYF. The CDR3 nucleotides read TGTGCCACCTCCCGAGCGGTGACAGGAACCCAGTACTTC.

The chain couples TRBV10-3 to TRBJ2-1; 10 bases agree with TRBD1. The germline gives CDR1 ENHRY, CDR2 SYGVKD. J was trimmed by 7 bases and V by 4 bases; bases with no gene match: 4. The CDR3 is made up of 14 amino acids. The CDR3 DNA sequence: TGTGCCATCAGTGGACAGGGGGCGCTTAATGAGCAGTTCTTC. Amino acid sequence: CAISGQGALNEQFF.

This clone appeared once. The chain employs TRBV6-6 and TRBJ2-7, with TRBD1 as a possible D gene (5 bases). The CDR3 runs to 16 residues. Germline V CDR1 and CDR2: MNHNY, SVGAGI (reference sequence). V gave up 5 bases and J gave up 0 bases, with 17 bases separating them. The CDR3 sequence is CASSQGVAGNSYEQYF. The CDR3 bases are TGTGCCAGCAGTCAAGGGGTGGCAGGGAACTCCTACGAGCAGTACTTC.

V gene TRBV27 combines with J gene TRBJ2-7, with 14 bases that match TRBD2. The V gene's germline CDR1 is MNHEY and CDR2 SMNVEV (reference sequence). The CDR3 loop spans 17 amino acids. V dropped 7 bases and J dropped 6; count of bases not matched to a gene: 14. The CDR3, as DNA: TGTGCCAGCATCCCAACCGGGACTAGCGGGAGAGCCTCCGAGCAGTACTTC. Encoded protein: CASIPTGTSGRASEQYF.

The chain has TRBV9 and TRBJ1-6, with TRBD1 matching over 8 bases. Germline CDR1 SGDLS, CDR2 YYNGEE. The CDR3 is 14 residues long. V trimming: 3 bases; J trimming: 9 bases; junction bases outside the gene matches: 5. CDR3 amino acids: CASSDDRGPSPLHF. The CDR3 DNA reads TGTGCCAGCAGCGATGACAGGGGACCTTCACCCCTCCACTTT. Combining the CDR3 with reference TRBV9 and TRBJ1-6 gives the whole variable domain DSGVTQTPKHLITATGQRVTLRCSPRSGDLSVYWYQQSLDQGLQFLIQYYNGEERAKGNILERFSAQQFPDLHSELNLSSLELGDSALYFCASSDDRGPSPLHFGNGTRLTVT.

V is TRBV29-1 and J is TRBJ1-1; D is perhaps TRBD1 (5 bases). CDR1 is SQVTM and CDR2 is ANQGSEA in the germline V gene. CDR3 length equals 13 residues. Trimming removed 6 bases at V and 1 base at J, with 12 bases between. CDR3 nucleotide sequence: TGCAGCGTCGGTACAGGCCAGAACACTGAAGCTTTCTTT. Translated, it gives CSVGTGQNTEAFF.

CDR3 DNA: TGTGCCAGTAGTATATGGGTAGCGCCGCAAAGGCAGTTCTTC. Residues: CASSIWVAPQRQFF. The chain has TRBV19 and TRBJ2-1, with a tentative D call TRBD2 (5 bases). The V end was cut by 2 bases, the J end by 12 bases, with 17 bases between. The germline V gene encodes CDR1 LNHDA and CDR2 SQIVND (reference sequence). This CDR3 has 14 residues.

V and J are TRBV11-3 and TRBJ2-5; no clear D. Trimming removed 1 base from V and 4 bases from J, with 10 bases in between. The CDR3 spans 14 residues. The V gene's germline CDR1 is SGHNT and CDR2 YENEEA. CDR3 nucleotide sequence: TGTGCCAGCAGCTTAGGTCGCGGAAGAGAGACCCAGTACTTC. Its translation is CASSLGRGRETQYF.

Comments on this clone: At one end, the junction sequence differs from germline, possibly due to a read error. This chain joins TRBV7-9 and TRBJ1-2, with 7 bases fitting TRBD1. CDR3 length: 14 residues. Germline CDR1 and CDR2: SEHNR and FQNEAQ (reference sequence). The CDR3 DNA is TGTTCCAGCAGTATAGGCCAGGGGGACTATGGCTACACCTTC. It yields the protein CSSSIGQGDYGYTF.

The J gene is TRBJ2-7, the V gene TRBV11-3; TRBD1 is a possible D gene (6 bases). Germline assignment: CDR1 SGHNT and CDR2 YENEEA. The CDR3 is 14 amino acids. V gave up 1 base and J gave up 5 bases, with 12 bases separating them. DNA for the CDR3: TGTGCCAGCAGCTTAGCCCCGGGACACCACGAGCAGTACTTC. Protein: CASSLAPGHHEQYF.

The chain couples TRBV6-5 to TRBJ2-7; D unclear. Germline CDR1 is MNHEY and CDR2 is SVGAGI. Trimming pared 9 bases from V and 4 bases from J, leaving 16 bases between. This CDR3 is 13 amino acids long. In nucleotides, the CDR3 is TGTGCCAGTTCCACGCCGGGTGGGTACGAGCAGTACTTC. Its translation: CASSTPGGYEQYF.

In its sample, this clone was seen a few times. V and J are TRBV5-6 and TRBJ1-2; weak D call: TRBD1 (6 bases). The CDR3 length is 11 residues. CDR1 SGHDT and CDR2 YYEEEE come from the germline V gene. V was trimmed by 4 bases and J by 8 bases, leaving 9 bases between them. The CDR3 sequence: CASSLTGGYTF. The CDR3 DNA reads TGTGCCAGCAGCCTGACAGGAGGCTACACCTTC.

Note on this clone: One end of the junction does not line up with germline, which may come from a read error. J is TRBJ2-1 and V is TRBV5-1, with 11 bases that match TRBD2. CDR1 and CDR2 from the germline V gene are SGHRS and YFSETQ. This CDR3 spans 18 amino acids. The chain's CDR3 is CASTLTRPLAGAYNEQFF. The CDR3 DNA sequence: TGCGCCAGCACCTTGACCCGGCCACTAGCGGGGGCCTACAATGAGCAGTTCTTC.

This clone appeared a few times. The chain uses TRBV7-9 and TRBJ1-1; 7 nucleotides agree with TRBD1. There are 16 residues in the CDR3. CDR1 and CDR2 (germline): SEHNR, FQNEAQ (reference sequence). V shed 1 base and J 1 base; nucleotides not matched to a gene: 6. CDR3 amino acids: CASSLVPGTENTEAFF. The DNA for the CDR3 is TGTGCCAGCAGCTTAGTCCCTGGGACAGAGAACACTGAAGCTTTCTTT.

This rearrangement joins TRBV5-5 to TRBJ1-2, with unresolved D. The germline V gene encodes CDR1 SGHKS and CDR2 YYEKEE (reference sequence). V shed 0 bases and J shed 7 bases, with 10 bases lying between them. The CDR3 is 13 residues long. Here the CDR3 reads CASSLDSSLGYTF. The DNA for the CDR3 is TGTGCCAGCAGCTTGGACTCTTCCCTTGGCTACACCTTC.

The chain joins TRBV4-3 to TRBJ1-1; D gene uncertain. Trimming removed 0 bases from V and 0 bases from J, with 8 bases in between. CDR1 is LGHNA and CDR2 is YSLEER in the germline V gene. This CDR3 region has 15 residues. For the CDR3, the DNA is TGCGCCAGCAGCCAAGATCGAGGGATGAACACTGAAGCTTTCTTT. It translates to CASSQDRGMNTEAFF.